This entry lists 18 T cell receptor beta chains sequenced from one sample in a study of T cells expressing NK-cell markers. From the 5' RACE reads, TCRdb lists one entry per CDR3 protein and no DNA. The listing records around 280,000 distinct CDR3 sequences. The sequenced sample was blood T cells: a sorted CD56 or NKG2C T cell subset, CD4+ or CD8+ T cells, or bulk PBMC T cells (not recorded which). The source is a man aged 18 to 30 in good health.

The chain has TRBV7-2 and TRBJ1-1; lacking DNA, the TRBD1 call made by TCRdb goes unchecked. CDR1 and CDR2 (germline): SGHTA, FQGNSA. The CDR3 spans 17 residues. The CDR3: CASSLGPLTGANTEAFF.

Here the CDR3 reads CASSYLAGVTDTQYF. The chain recombines TRBV6-5 with TRBJ2-3; with no DNA, the TCRdb D assignment of TRBD2 cannot be verified. The CDR3 is 15 residues long. CDR1 MNHEY and CDR2 SVGAGI come from the germline V gene.

The V call is TRBV23-1, the J call TRBJ2-7; TCRdb returns TRBD1, unconfirmable since there is no DNA. TRBV23-1 is annotated as an ORF whose role is uncertain. CDR3 length equals 13 residues. CDR3 sequence reads: CASSQGGSYEQYF.

J is TRBJ2-7 and V is TRBV15; with no DNA, the TCRdb D assignment of TRBD1 cannot be verified. The germline V gene encodes CDR1 LNHNV and CDR2 YYDKDF (reference sequence). This CDR3 has 13 amino acids. CDR3 amino acids: CATSRGTGYEQYF.

The rearrangement uses TRBV20-1 and TRBJ2-3; with no DNA, the TCRdb D assignment of TRBD2 cannot be verified. Germline CDR1 is DFQATT and CDR2 is SNEGSKA (reference sequence). The CDR3 extends over 15 amino acids. The CDR3 sequence is CSARVGSGRLDTQYF.

The chain couples TRBV4-1 to TRBJ2-2; there is no DNA to check the TCRdb D call of TRBD1. The CDR3 runs 13 residues. Germline V CDR1 and CDR2: MGHRA, YSYEKL. CDR3 region: CASSQDRAGELFF.

The chain combines TRBV12-3 or TRBV12-4 with TRBJ2-1; TCRdb indicates TRBD1, and absent DNA this call remains unverified. CDR3 length: 13 residues. The CDR3 sequence: CASRPGRNNEQFF.

The chain's CDR3 is CSVAGDNGYEKLFF. The rearrangement uses TRBV29-1 and TRBJ1-4; with no DNA, the TCRdb D assignment of TRBD1 cannot be verified. The CDR3 runs to 14 residues. The V gene's germline CDR1 is SQVTM and CDR2 ANQGSEA.

The CDR3 here is CAGSGNVGETQYF. This chain connects TRBV5-1 to TRBJ2-5; the D gene TCRdb calls, TRBD2, cannot be checked with no DNA. Per germline, CDR1 SGHRS and CDR2 YFSETQ. The CDR3 loop spans 13 amino acids.

The chain joins TRBV25-1 to TRBJ1-2. CDR1 is MGHDK and CDR2 is SYGVNS in the germline V gene. The CDR3 runs 14 residues. The CDR3 sequence is CASSGIDGNYGYTF.

The chain joins TRBV7-2 to TRBJ2-1; TCRdb gives TRBD1 as the D gene, but with no DNA this cannot be confirmed. The CDR3 has 15 amino acids. The V gene's germline CDR1 is SGHTA and CDR2 FQGNSA. The CDR3 sequence is CASSSIKDSWDEQFF.

The rearrangement uses TRBV3-1 and TRBJ2-7; the TCRdb D gene call, TRBD1, has no DNA to confirm it. The CDR3 is 15 residues long. The germline CDR1 and CDR2 sequences are LGHDT and YNNKEL (reference sequence). The chain's CDR3 is CASSQRGQGASEQYF.

The chain is built from TRBV6-5 and TRBJ1-1; the D call of TRBD1 rests on TCRdb alone, since no DNA is present to check it. The germline V gene encodes CDR1 MNHEY and CDR2 SVGAGI. The CDR3 loop spans 14 amino acids. The CDR3 region is CASSFRDTNTEAFF.

The rearrangement links TRBV7-9 to TRBJ2-1; the TCRdb call, TRBD1, lacks DNA for checking. The CDR3 is made up of 15 amino acids. Per germline, CDR1 SEHNR and CDR2 FQNEAQ (reference sequence). This CDR3 is CATSPRGAGDHEQFF.

The chain links TRBV5-1 to TRBJ2-4; there is no DNA to check the TCRdb D call of TRBD1. The CDR3 has 14 residues. Per the germline V gene, CDR1 is SGHRS and CDR2 is YFSETQ. CDR3: CASSWDGEGDIQYF.

This sequence joins TRBV4-1 and TRBJ2-2; with no DNA, the TCRdb D assignment of TRBD2 cannot be verified. CDR1 and CDR2 from the germline V gene are MGHRA and YSYEKL. The CDR3 consists of 15 residues. The CDR3 region is CASSQVLVHTGELFF.

The chain uses TRBV6-2 or TRBV6-3 and TRBJ1-2; checking the TCRdb D call of TRBD1 is not possible without DNA. Germline loops: CDR1 MNHEY, CDR2 SVGEGT. The CDR3 spans 13 residues. The CDR3 spells CASSDRVEDGYTF.

This sequence joins TRBV12-3 or TRBV12-4 and TRBJ1-2; the D gene TCRdb calls, TRBD1, cannot be checked with no DNA. This CDR3 has 15 residues. The CDR3 sequence: CASSSGDRDLYGYTF.